This TCR beta chain was sequenced during a study of T cell changes during pregnancy in multiple sclerosis. The data were produced by immunoSEQ multiplex PCR, yet TCRdb's version contains in-frame clones alone and is incomplete. The sample lists over 30,000 clones, roughly nine tenths occurring once. The germline V and J ends were trimmed by 6 bases and 7 bases, with 13 bases remaining between them. The CDR3 covers 13 residues. CDR1 is MDHEN and CDR2 is SYDVKM in the germline V gene. This clone was picked up one time. Material: CD4+ T cells from peripheral blood mononuclear cells, obtained in the third trimester of pregnancy. The TCR comes from a female donor in good health, enrolled as a control in a pregnancy study. This chain links TRBV28 with TRBJ1-5; maybe TRBD1 (5 bases). The CDR3 DNA follows: TGTGCCAGCAGCCCCCCTCAGGGCCAGCCCCAGCATTTT. This encodes CASSPPQGQPQHF.